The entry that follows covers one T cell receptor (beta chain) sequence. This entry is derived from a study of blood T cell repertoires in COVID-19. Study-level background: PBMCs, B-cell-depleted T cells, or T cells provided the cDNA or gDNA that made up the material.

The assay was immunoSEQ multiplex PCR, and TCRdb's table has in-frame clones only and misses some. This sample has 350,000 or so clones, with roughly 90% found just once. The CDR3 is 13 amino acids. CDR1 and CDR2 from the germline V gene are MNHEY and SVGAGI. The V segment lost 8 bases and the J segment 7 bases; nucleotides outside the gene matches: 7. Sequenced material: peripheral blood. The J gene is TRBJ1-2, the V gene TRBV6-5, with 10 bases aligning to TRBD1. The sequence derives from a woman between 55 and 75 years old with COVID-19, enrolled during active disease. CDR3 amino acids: CASSRQGASGYTF. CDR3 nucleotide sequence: TGTGCCAGCTCGAGACAGGGGGCCAGTGGCTACACCTTC.